This T cell receptor beta chain is from a study of shared clonotypes between healthy human individuals. Across the whole study: The cohort comprised a couple of women and a few men. Their ages spanned 18 to 49 years.

The CDR3 length is 14 residues. CDR1 is SGHTS, CDR2 YDEGEE, per germline. Between the trimmed V and J ends, which lost 2 bases and 4 bases, there was a span of 10 bases. TCRdb keeps only in-frame clones here, not all; method: immunoSEQ multiplex PCR. The sample carries about 380,000 clones, about 97% recorded once. To make CD8 memory, CD45RO+ cells were put together with CCR7-negative CD45RA+ TemRA cells. The sequenced material came from memory CD8+ T cells sorted from blood. Subset reported: CD45RO+ cells pooled with CCR7-negative TemRA cells. This sequence originates from a man younger than 45 in good health. V is TRBV5-8 and J is TRBJ1-5; no reliable D call. CDR3 amino acids: CASSFLSTNQPQHF. CDR3 DNA: TGTGCCAGCAGCTTCCTCTCAACTAATCAGCCCCAGCATTTT.